Listed here are 15 T cell receptor beta chains from one sample, sequenced in a study of T cell repertoires in cytomegalovirus infection. TCRdb analysed the reads with MiXCR anew, one entry per CDR3 protein. The sample contains about 680,000 distinct CDR3 sequences, about 24% of which appear only once. The sample consisted of CD8+ T cells from PBMCs. The receptors were gathered from a human donor in good health (CMV status not recorded). Some clones in this sample may be carry-over from other donors' samples.

There are a few counts of this clonotype. The chain recombines TRBV11-3 with TRBJ1-1; D remains unclear. V lost 4 bases and J 3 bases, leaving 9 bases between the germline ends. CDR1 is SGHNT, CDR2 YENEEA, per germline. This CDR3 region has 13 residues. The CDR3 nucleotides are TGTGCCAGCAGCTCCCGACGGGACACTGAAGCTTTCTTT. Its translation: CASSSRRDTEAFF.

The genes are TRBV5-1 and TRBJ2-5; 7 bases are shared with TRBD1. The CDR3 runs to 14 residues. The V gene end was trimmed by 3 bases and the J gene end by 5 bases; junction bases not matched to a gene: 7. Germline V lookup: CDR1 SGHRS, CDR2 YFSETQ. The CDR3 is CASSYRDSWETQYF. The CDR3 DNA reads as TGCGCCAGCAGCTACCGGGACAGTTGGGAGACCCAGTACTTC.

This chain joins TRBV5-6 and TRBJ1-5; the match to TRBD1 covers 9 bases. The CDR3 has 15 amino acids. Unmatched junction bases numbered 1, after V lost 2 bases and J lost 1 base. Germline CDR1 and CDR2: SGHDT and YYEEEE. CDR3 sequence: CASSFGQGSNQPQHF. CDR3 DNA: TGTGCCAGCAGCTTTGGACAGGGGAGCAATCAGCCCCAGCATTTT.

This clonotype occurred a few times. The gene calls are TRBV5-1 and TRBJ1-6, with 8 bases lining up with TRBD1. After removal of 4 bases from V and 7 bases from J, the junction contained 10 bases not matched to a gene. The CDR3 is made up of 16 amino acids. The V gene's germline CDR1 is SGHRS and CDR2 YFSETQ. The CDR3: CASSDPDRGVNSPLHF. DNA of the CDR3: TGCGCCAGCAGCGACCCTGACAGGGGAGTAAATTCACCCCTCCACTTT.

The rearrangement links TRBV7-9 to TRBJ2-1; D is possibly TRBD2 (5 bases). From germline, CDR1 is SEHNR and CDR2 FQNEAQ (reference sequence). The V and J ends lost 5 bases and 6 bases respectively, with 20 bases between them. The CDR3 runs 16 residues. The CDR3 here is CASSPSSAMIFNEQFF. In DNA, the CDR3 is TGTGCCAGCAGCCCCAGTAGCGCCATGATCTTCAATGAGCAGTTCTTC.

In its sample, this clonotype was seen a few times. The chain is built from TRBV6-6 and TRBJ2-5, with 10 bases that match TRBD1. Looked up from germline, CDR1 is MNHNY and CDR2 is SVGAGI (reference sequence). The CDR3 is 16 residues long. V dropped 2 bases and J dropped 5; count of bases not matched to a gene: 8. Here the CDR3 reads CASSYKTGTGDETQYF. DNA for the CDR3: TGTGCCAGCAGTTACAAAACCGGGACAGGGGACGAGACCCAGTACTTC.

This clonotype was detected a few times. The rearrangement links TRBV7-6 to TRBJ1-1, with D maybe TRBD1 (6 bases). V shed 1 base and J shed 5 bases, with 17 bases lying between them. Germline V CDR1 and CDR2: SGHVS, FNYEAQ. The CDR3 sequence is 16 residues long. The CDR3 region is CASSLEAGQRLTEAFF. CDR3 DNA: TGTGCCAGCAGCTTAGAAGCCGGACAGCGCCTTACTGAAGCTTTCTTT.

The V call is TRBV10-3, the J call TRBJ2-1; the match to TRBD1 covers 7 bases. The germline V gene has CDR1 ENHRY and CDR2 SYGVKD. The CDR3 length is 13 residues. V lost 3 bases and J lost 8; bases outside the gene matches: 4. The CDR3 protein is CAISDPDRDEQFF. DNA of the CDR3: TGTGCCATCAGTGACCCCGACAGGGATGAGCAGTTCTTC.

J is TRBJ2-3 and V is TRBV15; 7 bases agree with TRBD2. Germline CDR1 LNHNV, CDR2 YYDKDF (reference sequence). J lost 1 base, V lost 8 bases, and 6 bases had no gene match. CDR3 length: 14 residues. The CDR3 DNA follows: TGTGCCACCGGGGAGGGAGGTGGCACAGATACGCAGTATTTT. Translation gives CATGEGGGTDTQYF.

This clonotype was recorded at least ten times. The chain combines TRBV7-9 with TRBJ2-5; 8 nucleotides agree with TRBD1. The ends lost 6 bases at V and 2 bases at J; junction bases unmatched: 8. The CDR3 totals 15 residues. The germline gives CDR1 SEHNR, CDR2 FQNEAQ (reference sequence). CDR3 bases: TGTGCCAGCAGACACGGACAGGGTCGTCAAGAGACCCAGTACTTC. Residues: CASRHGQGRQETQYF.

CDR3: CASSELLTGELFF. The CDR3 DNA follows: TGTGCCAGCAGTGAATTACTCACCGGGGAGCTGTTTTTT. J is TRBJ2-2 and V is TRBV25-1; D is uncertain. From germline, CDR1 is MGHDK and CDR2 SYGVNS. The CDR3 length is 13 residues. With 1 base removed from V and 4 bases from J, the gap between germline ends came to 4 bases.

There are a few counts of this clonotype. V and J are TRBV7-6 and TRBJ1-4; D gene unclear. Trimming pared 8 bases from V and 8 bases from J, leaving 9 bases between. CDR3 length equals 11 residues. Looked up from germline, CDR1 is SGHVS and CDR2 is FNYEAQ. Written as DNA, the CDR3 is TGTGCCAGCGCCCAAGGGGAAAAACTGTTTTTT. It encodes CASAQGEKLFF.

CDR3 loop: CAIRQGGDTQYF. The CDR3 coding sequence is TGTGCCATCAGGCAGGGCGGAGATACGCAGTATTTT. The genes are TRBV10-3 and TRBJ2-3; perhaps TRBD1 as D (5 bases). V dropped 6 bases and J dropped 5 bases, with 9 bases sitting between them. Germline V gene data show CDR1 as ENHRY and CDR2 as SYGVKD. The CDR3 is made up of 12 amino acids.

This sequence joins TRBV23-1 and TRBJ1-1, with a tentative D call TRBD1 (5 bases). TRBV23-1 is an open reading frame, and its role is uncertain. The V end was cut by 3 bases, the J end by 1 base, with 12 bases between. The CDR3 has 15 residues. The chain's CDR3 is CASSQSGRTNTEAFF. The CDR3 bases are TGCGCCAGCAGTCAGTCGGGACGGACGAACACTGAAGCTTTCTTT.

CDR3 region: CASSEYHLLEDDNEQFF. The CDR3 DNA sequence: TGTGCCAGCAGTGAATATCACCTCCTCGAGGACGACAATGAGCAGTTCTTC. The V and J genes are TRBV25-1 and TRBJ2-1, with D unclear. Per the germline V gene, CDR1 is MGHDK and CDR2 is SYGVNS. Trimming took 0 bases from V and 5 from J, leaving 17 bases between them. The CDR3 is made up of 17 amino acids.